These 25 T cell receptor beta chains were sequenced from one sample in a study of vaccination and CD4 T cells after COVID-19. Sequencing of DNA taken from cultured CD4+ T cells relied on the Oncomine TCR Beta short-read assay. Via MiXCR, TCRdb re-called the PCR reads, giving one row per CDR3 protein. The sample shows around 20,000 distinct CDR3 sequences, approximately 49% of them seen only once. Treatment of the sample: approximately 10-day PBMC culture with coronavirus spike peptide pools or control peptides (ViraFEST assay). Their antigens remain unidentified. The specimen sequenced was CD4+ T cells from blood, cultured in vitro. The receptors here all came from a human donor who had recovered from COVID-19.

The genes are TRBV12-3 or TRBV12-4 and TRBJ1-6; D not resolved. CDR3 length: 14 residues. V was shortened by 3 bases and J by 8 bases, with 11 bases between the two germline ends. The CDR3 DNA sequence: TGTGCCAGCAGTTTGGGCCAGGCCCATTCACCCCTCCACTTT. As protein: CASSLGQAHSPLHF.

This chain links TRBV7-9 with TRBJ1-1; D is unclear. The CDR3 spans 13 residues. V dropped 4 bases and J dropped 5 bases, with 11 bases sitting between them. Germline loops: CDR1 SEHNR, CDR2 FQNEAQ (reference sequence). The CDR3 nucleotides are TGTGCCAGCAGCTCCCAGACTGGGACTGAAGCTTTCTTT. It yields the protein CASSSQTGTEAFF.

V gene TRBV7-3 combines with J gene TRBJ2-5; no definite D call. The CDR3 totals 13 residues. V lost 0 bases, J lost 5 bases, and 7 bases lay in between. CDR1 is SGHTA and CDR2 is FQGTGA in the germline V gene. Here the CDR3 reads CASSLTGSETQYF. CDR3 bases: TGTGCCAGCAGCTTAACTGGGTCGGAGACCCAGTACTTC.

The chain joins TRBV19 to TRBJ2-5; 8 bases align to TRBD1. Trimming took 10 bases from V and 6 from J; bases not matched to a gene: 4. CDR1 and CDR2 (germline): LNHDA, SQIVND (reference sequence). The CDR3 consists of 11 residues. CDR3 bases: TGTGCCACCGGACAGGGTCAGACCCAGTACTTC. Its translation is CATGQGQTQYF.

J is TRBJ2-1 and V is TRBV27, with a weak D call TRBD1 (5 bases). V lost 1 base and J lost 7, with 11 bases in between. Germline CDR1 is MNHEY and CDR2 is SMNVEV (reference sequence). There are 14 residues in the CDR3. In DNA, the CDR3 is TGTGCCAGCAGTTTATGGCAGGGTGAAAATGAGCAGTTCTTC. As protein: CASSLWQGENEQFF.

V gene TRBV25-1 combines with J gene TRBJ2-5, with a tentative D call TRBD1 (5 bases). Trimming cost V 1 base and J 4 bases, with 13 bases left between them. In germline, CDR1 is MGHDK, CDR2 SYGVNS. This CDR3 has 15 amino acids. The chain's CDR3 is CASSESGRDGETQYF. CDR3 in DNA: TGTGCCAGCAGTGAATCCGGCAGGGATGGAGAGACCCAGTACTTC.

This clonotype turned up a few times. The CDR3 nucleotides are TGTGCCAGCAGTGAATGGATAGGGAGGTCACCCCTCCACTTT. Translated: CASSEWIGRSPLHF. The rearrangement uses TRBV2 and TRBJ1-6; D unresolved. The CDR3 length is 14 residues. V lost 2 bases, J lost 10 bases, and 12 bases lay in between. CDR1 is SNHLY, CDR2 FYNNEI, per germline.

The V call is TRBV5-1, the J call TRBJ2-5, with a possible D match to TRBD2 (5 bases). The germline V gene encodes CDR1 SGHRS and CDR2 YFSETQ. The CDR3 is 13 residues long. V lost 1 base, J lost 2 bases, and 6 bases lay in between. This chain's CDR3 is CASSLRGQETQYF. The DNA for the CDR3 is TGCGCCAGCAGCTTGCGGGGTCAAGAGACCCAGTACTTC.

The rearrangement joins TRBV12-3 or TRBV12-4 to TRBJ2-5; maybe TRBD2 (5 bases). This CDR3 spans 13 amino acids. Trimming cost V 5 bases and J 4 bases, with 11 bases left between them. The CDR3 DNA follows: TGTGCCAGCAGTGTGTTAGGAGGAGAGACCCAGTACTTC. Translating it yields CASSVLGGETQYF.

The CDR3 protein is CASSEGGTINRGYTF. CDR3 coding DNA: TGTGCCAGCAGTGAGGGGGGGACAATAAATCGTGGCTACACCTTC. The rearrangement uses TRBV6-4 and TRBJ1-2, with a tentative D call TRBD1 (6 bases). The CDR3 spans 15 residues. V was clipped by 3 bases and J by 7 bases, with 18 bases between them. Germline V CDR1 and CDR2: MRHNA, SNTAGT.

Worth noting for this clonotype: Relative to the germline gene, one junction end is altered; a read error may explain this. The V and J genes are TRBV3-1 and TRBJ2-2, with 11 bases lining up with TRBD2. The CDR3 extends over 17 amino acids. Germline-derived CDR1 and CDR2 are LGHDT and YNNKEL (reference sequence). The CDR3 spells CASSQAILAGGIGELLF. The CDR3 bases are TGTGCCAGCAGCCAAGCTATCCTAGCGGGAGGAATCGGGGAGCTGCTTTTT.

The table lists this clonotype with a few counts. The chain recombines TRBV10-3 with TRBJ1-5; 10 positions agree with TRBD1. Trimming removed 3 bases from V and 5 bases from J; junction bases left unmatched: 4. CDR1 ENHRY and CDR2 SYGVKD come from the germline V gene. This CDR3 is built from 15 residues. In DNA, the CDR3 is TGTGCCATCAGTGATGGGACAGGGGACGATCAGCCCCAGCATTTT. Amino acid sequence: CAISDGTGDDQPQHF.

The chain combines TRBV20-1 with TRBJ1-2, with TRBD1 matching 9 bases. Germline V gene sequence: CDR1 DFQATT, CDR2 SNEGSKA (reference sequence). This CDR3 comprises 12 residues. V shed 3 bases and J 8 bases; nucleotides not matched to a gene: 4. CDR3 sequence: CSASRDRDGYTF. Written as DNA, the CDR3 is TGCAGTGCTAGCCGGGACAGGGACGGCTACACCTTC.

V is TRBV2 and J is TRBJ2-5; possible D gene TRBD2, 6 bases. Germline loops: CDR1 SNHLY, CDR2 FYNNEI. The CDR3 length is 13 residues. Trimming removed 8 bases from V and 3 bases from J, with 13 bases in between. CDR3 bases: TGTGCCAGCTGTAGGCGGAGGGAAGAGACCCAGTACTTC. Its translation: CASCRRREETQYF.

This rearrangement joins TRBV7-3 to TRBJ2-2, with D tentatively TRBD1 (7 bases). The V and J ends lost 5 bases and 6 bases respectively, with 16 bases between them. This CDR3 comprises 15 residues. CDR1 and CDR2 from the germline V gene are SGHTA and FQGTGA. CDR3 nucleotide sequence: TGTGCCAGCAGCAGACGGCAGGGGGAGGCCGGGGAGCTGTTTTTT. It yields the protein CASSRRQGEAGELFF. Full variable domain (outside the CDR3, taken from reference TRBV7-3 and TRBJ2-2): GAGVSQTPSNKVTEKGKYVELRCDPISGHTALYWYRQSLGQGPEFLIYFQGTGAADDSGLPNDRFFAVRPEGSVSTLKIQRTERGDSAVYLCASSRRQGEAGELFFGEGSRLTVL.

The chain uses TRBV2 and TRBJ1-2, with D maybe TRBD1 (6 bases). Looked up from germline, CDR1 is SNHLY and CDR2 is FYNNEI. The CDR3 contains 15 residues. V was clipped by 1 base and J by 4 bases, with 13 bases between them. CDR3 bases: TGTGCCAGCAGTGAAGACAGGGATGATGGCTATGGCTACACCTTC. Its protein product is CASSEDRDDGYGYTF. The whole variable domain, remainder taken from reference TRBV2 and TRBJ1-2, is EPEVTQTPSHQVTQMGQEVILRCVPISNHLYFYWYRQILGQKVEFLVSFYNNEISEKSEIFDDQFSVERPDGSNFTLKIRSTKLEDSAMYFCASSEDRDDGYGYTFGSGTRLTVV.

The chain carries TRBV6-1 and TRBJ2-3, with D possibly being TRBD1 or TRBD2 (5 bases each). Germline assignment: CDR1 MNHNS and CDR2 SASEGT. Trimming left V 4 bases short and J 3 bases short, with 11 bases between. The CDR3 is 14 residues long. The CDR3 region is CASSGGVGTDTQYF. CDR3 sequence (DNA): TGTGCCAGCAGTGGAGGGGTGGGTACAGATACGCAGTATTTT.

The chain joins TRBV7-3 to TRBJ1-1; D may be TRBD1 (6 bases). The V end was cut by 6 bases, the J end by 3 bases, with 8 bases between. CDR1 is SGHTA and CDR2 is FQGTGA in the germline V gene. The CDR3 contains 12 residues. CDR3 sequence: CASSEGDTEAFF. CDR3 in DNA: TGTGCCAGCAGTGAGGGGGACACTGAAGCTTTCTTT.

V gene TRBV25-1 combines with J gene TRBJ2-7, with D unclear. Germline CDR1 and CDR2: MGHDK and SYGVNS. V lost 1 base to trimming and J lost 5 bases, with 3 bases between them. This CDR3 is 11 amino acids long. The CDR3, as DNA: TGTGCCAGCAGTGAATGGGACGAGCAGTACTTC. Translated, it gives CASSEWDEQYF.

This clonotype turned up a few times. The rearrangement links TRBV6-1 to TRBJ2-7; D is perhaps TRBD1 or TRBD2 (5 bases each). Germline CDR1 and CDR2: MNHNS and SASEGT. V lost 8 bases and J 6 bases, leaving 17 bases between the germline ends. CDR3 length equals 13 residues. The DNA for the CDR3 is TGTGCCAGCGGGGGAACTACGGGGAGCGAGCAGTACTTC. Translating it yields CASGGTTGSEQYF.

The rearrangement joins TRBV28 to TRBJ2-5; D unclear. The CDR3 runs to 14 residues. Germline CDR1 reads MDHEN; CDR2 reads SYDVKM. V lost 6 bases to trimming and J lost 2 bases, with 13 bases between them. The CDR3 region is CASRPTVAQETQYF. CDR3 sequence (DNA): TGTGCCAGCAGGCCTACAGTGGCGCAAGAGACCCAGTACTTC.

The genes are TRBV28 and TRBJ1-4, with D maybe TRBD1 (5 bases). V was cut by 10 bases and J by 8 bases, with 17 bases left in between. Per the germline V gene, CDR1 is MDHEN and CDR2 is SYDVKM. The CDR3 is 13 amino acids. CDR3 nucleotides: TGTGCCACTCTAACAGGTACCCCCGAAAAACTGTTTTTT. It encodes CATLTGTPEKLFF.

In this sample, this clonotype turned up a few times. The chain joins TRBV6-1 to TRBJ1-5; TRBD1 aligns across 8 bases. Per germline, CDR1 MNHNS and CDR2 SASEGT. Trimming removed 6 bases from V and 0 bases from J; junction bases left unmatched: 10. CDR3 length equals 17 residues. The CDR3 is CASSRLPGQDSNQPQHF. The CDR3 DNA is TGTGCCAGCAGCCGACTACCGGGACAGGATAGCAATCAGCCCCAGCATTTT.

The genes are TRBV2 and TRBJ2-2; 7 nucleotides match TRBD1. The germline V gene encodes CDR1 SNHLY and CDR2 FYNNEI. The CDR3 loop spans 14 amino acids. Unmatched junction bases numbered 3, after V lost 2 bases and J lost 6 bases. DNA of the CDR3: TGTGCCAGCAGTGAATGGGGACAGTCCGGGGAGCTGTTTTTT. As protein: CASSEWGQSGELFF.

The gene calls are TRBV20-1 and TRBJ1-4; a possible D gene is TRBD1 (5 bases). This CDR3 has 14 residues. Trimming took off 3 bases at V and 4 bases at J, with 12 bases between the two ends. CDR1 is DFQATT and CDR2 is SNEGSKA in the germline V gene (reference sequence). The CDR3 sequence is CSARAPGGNEKLFF. In DNA, the CDR3 is TGCAGTGCTAGGGCTCCCGGGGGTAATGAAAAACTGTTTTTT.